This T cell receptor (beta chain) stems from a study of OX40 agonist ivuxolimab in advanced cancers. Drawing of blood for sampling happened at baseline, at cycle 4 day 1, and at cycle 7 day 1. Measured with immunoSEQ multiplex PCR; TCRdb has only the in-frame clones, and not every one. Altogether tens of thousands of clones are present, roughly 80% being singletons, with the ten largest covering roughly 24%. CDR3 size: 13 residues. V was cut by 2 bases and J by 3 bases, with 8 bases left in between. Germline V gene lookup returns CDR1 SGHVS and CDR2 FNYEAQ. The clonotype originates from an adult with an advanced solid tumor such as melanoma, head and neck, liver or kidney cancer. The chain links TRBV7-6 to TRBJ2-7; no definite D call. The input for sequencing was CD4+ or CD8+ T cells sorted from blood, taken in a trial of the OX40 agonist ivuxolimab. The CDR3: CASSLNLNYEQYF. In DNA, the CDR3 is TGTGCCAGCAGCTTAAACCTAAACTACGAGCAGTACTTC.